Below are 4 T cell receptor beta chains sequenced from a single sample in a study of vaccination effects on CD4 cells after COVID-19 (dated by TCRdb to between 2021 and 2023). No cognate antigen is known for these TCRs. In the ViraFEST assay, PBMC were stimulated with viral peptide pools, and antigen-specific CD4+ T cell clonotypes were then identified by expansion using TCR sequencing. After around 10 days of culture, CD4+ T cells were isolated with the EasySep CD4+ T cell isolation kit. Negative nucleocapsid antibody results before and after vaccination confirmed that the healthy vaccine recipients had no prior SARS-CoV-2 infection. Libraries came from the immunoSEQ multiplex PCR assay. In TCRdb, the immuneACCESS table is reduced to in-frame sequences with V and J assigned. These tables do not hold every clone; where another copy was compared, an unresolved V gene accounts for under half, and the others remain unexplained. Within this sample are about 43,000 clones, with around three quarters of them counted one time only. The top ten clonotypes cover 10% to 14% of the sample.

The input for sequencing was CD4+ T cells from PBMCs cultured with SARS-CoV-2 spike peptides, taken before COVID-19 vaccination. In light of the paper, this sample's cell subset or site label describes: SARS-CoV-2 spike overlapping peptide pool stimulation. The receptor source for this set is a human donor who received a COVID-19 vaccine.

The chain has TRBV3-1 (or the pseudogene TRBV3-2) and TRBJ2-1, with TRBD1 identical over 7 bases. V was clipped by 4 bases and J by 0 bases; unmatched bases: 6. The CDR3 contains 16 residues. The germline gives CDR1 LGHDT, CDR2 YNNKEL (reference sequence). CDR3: CASSPRTGRSYNEQFF. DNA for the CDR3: TGTGCCAGCAGCCCCCGGACAGGTCGCTCCTACAATGAGCAGTTCTTC.

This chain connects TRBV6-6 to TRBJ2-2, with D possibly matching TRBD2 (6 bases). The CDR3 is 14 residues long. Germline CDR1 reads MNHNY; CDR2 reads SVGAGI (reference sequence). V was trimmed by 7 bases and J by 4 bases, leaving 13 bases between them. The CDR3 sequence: CASTGTPFTGELFF. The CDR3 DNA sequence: TGTGCCAGCACTGGGACTCCATTCACCGGGGAGCTGTTTTTT.

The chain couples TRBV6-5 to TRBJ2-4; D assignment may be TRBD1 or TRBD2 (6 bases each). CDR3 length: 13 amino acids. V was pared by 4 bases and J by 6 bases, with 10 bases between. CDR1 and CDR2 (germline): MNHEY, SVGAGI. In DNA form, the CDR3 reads TGTGCCAGCAGTTCCGGAGGGGGAAACATTCAGTACTTC. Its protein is CASSSGGGNIQYF.

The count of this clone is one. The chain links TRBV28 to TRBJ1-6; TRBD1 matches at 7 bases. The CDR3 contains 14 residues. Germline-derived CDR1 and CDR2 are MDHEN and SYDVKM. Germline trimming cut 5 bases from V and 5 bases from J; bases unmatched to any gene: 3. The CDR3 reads CASSPGTDNSPLHF. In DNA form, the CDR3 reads TGTGCCAGCAGTCCTGGGACAGATAATTCACCCCTCCACTTT.